This TCR beta chain stems from a study of CD8 T cells in Susac syndrome. Reverse transcription used about 0.45 to 1 ug RNA and random hexamers. TCRdb ran MiXCR on the immunoSEQ multiplex PCR reads and lists one entry per CDR3 protein. In the table there are about 200,000 distinct CDR3 sequences, over 85% of which are singletons. This clonotype was seen once. Trimming removed 4 bases from V and 6 bases from J, with 9 bases in between. Germline assignment: CDR1 SGHAT and CDR2 FQNNGV. CDR3 length: 13 residues. Age- and sex-matched healthy donors served as the control group. TEMRA cells were enriched by FACS, and CD4+ and CD8+ T cells were negatively isolated.

The specimen sequenced was CD4+ T cells from PBMCs. The TCR comes from a human donor in good health. The chain couples TRBV11-2 to TRBJ2-2; D gene ambiguous. The CDR3 coding sequence is TGTGCCAGCAGCTCCCGTGGGCCCGGGGAGCTGTTTTTT. Protein: CASSSRGPGELFF.